This T cell receptor beta chain is drawn from a study of patients and donors after allogeneic stem cell transplantation. TCRdb re-derived calls from the RT-PCR reads in MiXCR, one entry per CDR3 protein. The repertoire has some 200,000 distinct CDR3 sequences, 40% to 45% of them found once; the top ten carry 33%. V was cut by 0 bases and J by 4 bases, with 15 bases left in between. The CDR3 sequence is 16 residues long. The germline V gene has CDR1 LGHNA and CDR2 YSLEER. The receptor comes from a human donor who was either an allogeneic HSCT recipient or a stem cell or donor lymphocyte infusion donor (not recorded which). It is not recorded whose cells these are; they may come from a transplant donor. V usage is TRBV4-3 and J usage is TRBJ1-1; D is undetermined. Sequenced: blood, either unsorted or a sorted T cell fraction (not recorded which). The CDR3 coding sequence is TGCGCCAGCAGCCAAGATAGGGTGAGCCGGGGCACTGAAGCTTTCTTT. Translating gives CASSQDRVSRGTEAFF.